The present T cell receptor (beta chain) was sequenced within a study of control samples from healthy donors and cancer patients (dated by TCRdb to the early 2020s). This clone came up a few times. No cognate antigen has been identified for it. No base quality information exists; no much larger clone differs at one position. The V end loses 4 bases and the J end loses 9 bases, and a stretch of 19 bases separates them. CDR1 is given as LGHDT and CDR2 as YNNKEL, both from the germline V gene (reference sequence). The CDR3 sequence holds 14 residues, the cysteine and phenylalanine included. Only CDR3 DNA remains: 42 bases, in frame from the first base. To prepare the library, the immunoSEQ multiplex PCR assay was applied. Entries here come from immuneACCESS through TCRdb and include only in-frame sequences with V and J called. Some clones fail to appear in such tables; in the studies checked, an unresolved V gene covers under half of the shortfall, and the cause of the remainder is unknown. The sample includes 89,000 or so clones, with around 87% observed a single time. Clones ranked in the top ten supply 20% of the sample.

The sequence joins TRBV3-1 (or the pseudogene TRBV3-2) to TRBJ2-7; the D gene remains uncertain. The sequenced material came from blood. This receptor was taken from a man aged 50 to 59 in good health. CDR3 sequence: CASSRTTTERRQYF. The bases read TGTGCCAGCAGCCGAACCACGACGGAGAGAAGGCAGTACTTC.